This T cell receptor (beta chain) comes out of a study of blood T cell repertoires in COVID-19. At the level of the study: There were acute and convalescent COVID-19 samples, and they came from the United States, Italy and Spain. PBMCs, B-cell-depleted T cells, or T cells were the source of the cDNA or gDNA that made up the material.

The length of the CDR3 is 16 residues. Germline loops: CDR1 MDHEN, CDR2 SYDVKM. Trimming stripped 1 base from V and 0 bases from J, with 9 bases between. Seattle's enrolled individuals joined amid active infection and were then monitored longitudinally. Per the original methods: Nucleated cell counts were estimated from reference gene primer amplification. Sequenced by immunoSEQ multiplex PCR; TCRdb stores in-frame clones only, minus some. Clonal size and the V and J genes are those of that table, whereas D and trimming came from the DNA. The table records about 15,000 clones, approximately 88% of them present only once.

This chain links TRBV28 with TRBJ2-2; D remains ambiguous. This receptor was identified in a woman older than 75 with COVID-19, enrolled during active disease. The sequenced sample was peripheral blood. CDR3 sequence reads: CASSLYRGANTGELFF. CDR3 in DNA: TGTGCCAGCAGTTTATACCGCGGAGCGAACACCGGGGAGCTGTTTTTT.